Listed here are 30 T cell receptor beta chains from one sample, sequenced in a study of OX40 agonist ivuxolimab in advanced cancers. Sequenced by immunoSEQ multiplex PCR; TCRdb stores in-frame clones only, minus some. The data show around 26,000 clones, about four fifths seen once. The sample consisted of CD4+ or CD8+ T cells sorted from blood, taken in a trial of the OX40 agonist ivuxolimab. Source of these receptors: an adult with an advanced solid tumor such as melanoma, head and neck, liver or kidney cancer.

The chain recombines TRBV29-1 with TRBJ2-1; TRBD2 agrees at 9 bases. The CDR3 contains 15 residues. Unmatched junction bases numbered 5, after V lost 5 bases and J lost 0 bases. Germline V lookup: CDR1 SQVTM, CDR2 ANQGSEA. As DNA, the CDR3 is TGCAGCGTTCTCTTAGCGGGGGTCTCCTACAATGAGCAGTTCTTC. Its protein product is CSVLLAGVSYNEQFF.

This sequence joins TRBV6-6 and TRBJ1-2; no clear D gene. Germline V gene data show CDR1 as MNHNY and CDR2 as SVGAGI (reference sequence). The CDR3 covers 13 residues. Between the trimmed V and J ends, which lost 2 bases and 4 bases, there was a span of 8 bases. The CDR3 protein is CASSYKVGYGYTF. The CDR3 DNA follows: TGTGCCAGCAGTTACAAGGTGGGCTATGGCTACACCTTC.

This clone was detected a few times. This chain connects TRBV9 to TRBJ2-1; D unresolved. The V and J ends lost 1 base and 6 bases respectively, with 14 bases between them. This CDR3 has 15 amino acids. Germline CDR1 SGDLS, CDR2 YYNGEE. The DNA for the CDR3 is TGTGCCAGCAGCGTATCCAAGGTAACAGCCAATGAGCAGTTCTTC. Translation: CASSVSKVTANEQFF.

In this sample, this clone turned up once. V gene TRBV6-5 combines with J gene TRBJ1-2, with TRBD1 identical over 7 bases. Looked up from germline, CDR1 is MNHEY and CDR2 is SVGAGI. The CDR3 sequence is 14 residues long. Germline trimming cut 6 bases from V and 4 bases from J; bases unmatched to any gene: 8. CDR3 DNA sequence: TGTGCCAGCAGCTCCGGGACAGCGAGCTATGGCTACACCTTC. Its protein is CASSSGTASYGYTF.

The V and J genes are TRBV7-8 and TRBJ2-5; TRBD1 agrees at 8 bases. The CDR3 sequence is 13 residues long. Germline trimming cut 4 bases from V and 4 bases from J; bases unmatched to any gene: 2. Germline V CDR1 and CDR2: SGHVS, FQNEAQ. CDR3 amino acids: CASSSTGGETQYF. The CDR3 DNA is TGTGCCAGCAGCTCCACAGGGGGAGAGACCCAGTACTTC.

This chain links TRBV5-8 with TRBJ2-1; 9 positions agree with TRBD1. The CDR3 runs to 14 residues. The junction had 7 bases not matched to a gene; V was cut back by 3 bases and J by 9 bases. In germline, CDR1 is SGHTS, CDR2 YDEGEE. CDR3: CASSSRTGEVEQFF. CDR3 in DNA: TGTGCCAGCAGCTCGCGGACAGGGGAGGTTGAGCAGTTCTTC.

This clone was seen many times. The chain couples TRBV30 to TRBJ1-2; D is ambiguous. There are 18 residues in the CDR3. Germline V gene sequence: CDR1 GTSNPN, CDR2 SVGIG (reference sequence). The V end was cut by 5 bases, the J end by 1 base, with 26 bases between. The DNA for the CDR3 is TGTGCCTGGGCAGAAAGGAGCGTTAAGGGATTTATTAACTATGGCTACACCTTC. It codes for CAWAERSVKGFINYGYTF.

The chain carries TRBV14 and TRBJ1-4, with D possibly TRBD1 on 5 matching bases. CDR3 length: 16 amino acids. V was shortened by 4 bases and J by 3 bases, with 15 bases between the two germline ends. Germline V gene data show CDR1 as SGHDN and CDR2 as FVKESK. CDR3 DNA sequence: TGTGCCAGCAGCCGGGGAGGGGAAGGGGCTAATGAAAAACTGTTTTTT. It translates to CASSRGGEGANEKLFF.

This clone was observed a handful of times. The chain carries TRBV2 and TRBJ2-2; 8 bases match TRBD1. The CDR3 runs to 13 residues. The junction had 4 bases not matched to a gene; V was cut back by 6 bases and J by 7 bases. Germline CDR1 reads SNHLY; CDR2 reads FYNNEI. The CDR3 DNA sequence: TGTGCCAGCAGGGAGACAGGGGTCGGGGAGCTGTTTTTT. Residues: CASRETGVGELFF.

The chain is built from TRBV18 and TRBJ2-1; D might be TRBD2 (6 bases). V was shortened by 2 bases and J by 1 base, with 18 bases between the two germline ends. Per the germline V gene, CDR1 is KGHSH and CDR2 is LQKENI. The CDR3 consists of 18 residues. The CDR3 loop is CASSPGDERVFSYNEQFF. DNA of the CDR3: TGTGCCAGCTCACCAGGGGACGAGCGGGTTTTTTCCTACAATGAGCAGTTCTTC.

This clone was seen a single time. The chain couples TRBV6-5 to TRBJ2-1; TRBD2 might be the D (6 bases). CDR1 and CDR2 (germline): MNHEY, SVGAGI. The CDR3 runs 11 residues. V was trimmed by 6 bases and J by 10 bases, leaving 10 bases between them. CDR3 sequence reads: CASRSSAEQFF. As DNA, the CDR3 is TGTGCCAGCAGGTCTAGCGCCGAGCAGTTCTTC.

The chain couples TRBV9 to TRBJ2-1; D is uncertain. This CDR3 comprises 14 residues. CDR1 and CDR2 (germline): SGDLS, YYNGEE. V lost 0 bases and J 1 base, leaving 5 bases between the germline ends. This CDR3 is CASSVAGSYNEQFF. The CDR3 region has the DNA TGTGCCAGCAGCGTAGCCGGGTCCTACAATGAGCAGTTCTTC.

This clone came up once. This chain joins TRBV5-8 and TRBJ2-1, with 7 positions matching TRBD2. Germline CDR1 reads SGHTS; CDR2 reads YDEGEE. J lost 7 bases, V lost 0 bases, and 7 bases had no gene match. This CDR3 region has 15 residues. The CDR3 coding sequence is TGTGCCAGCAGCTTGGTAAGCGGGAAGACGAATGAGCAGTTCTTC. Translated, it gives CASSLVSGKTNEQFF. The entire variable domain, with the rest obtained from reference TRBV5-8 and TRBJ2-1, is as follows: EAGVTQSPTHLIKTRGQQATLRCSPISGHTSVYWYQQALGLGLQFLLWYDEGEERNRGNFPPRFSGRQFPNYSSELNVNALELEDSALYLCASSLVSGKTNEQFFGPGTRLTVL.

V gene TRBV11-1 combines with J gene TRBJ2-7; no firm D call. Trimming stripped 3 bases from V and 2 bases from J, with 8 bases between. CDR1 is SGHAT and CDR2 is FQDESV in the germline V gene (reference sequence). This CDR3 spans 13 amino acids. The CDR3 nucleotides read TGTGCCAGCAGCTTCAACCTTCCCTACGAGCAGTACTTC. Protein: CASSFNLPYEQYF. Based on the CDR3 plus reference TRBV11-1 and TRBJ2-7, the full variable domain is EAEVAQSPRYKITEKSQAVAFWCDPISGHATLYWYRQILGQGPELLVQFQDESVVDDSQLPKDRFSAERLKGVDSTLKIQPAELGDSAMYLCASSFNLPYEQYFGPGTRLTVT.

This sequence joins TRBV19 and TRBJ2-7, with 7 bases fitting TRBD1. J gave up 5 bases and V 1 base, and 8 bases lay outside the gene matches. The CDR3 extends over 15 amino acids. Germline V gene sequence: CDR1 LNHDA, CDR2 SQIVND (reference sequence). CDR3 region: CASSIGQGYLNEQYF. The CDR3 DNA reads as TGTGCCAGTAGTATAGGACAGGGTTACTTGAACGAGCAGTACTTC.

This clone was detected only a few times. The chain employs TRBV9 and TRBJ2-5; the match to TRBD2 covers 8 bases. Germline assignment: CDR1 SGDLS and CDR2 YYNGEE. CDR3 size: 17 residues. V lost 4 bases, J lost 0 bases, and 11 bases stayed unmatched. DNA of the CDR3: TGTGCCAGCAGCCCAGAGGGATTTAGCGGGGACCAAGAGACCCAGTACTTC. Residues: CASSPEGFSGDQETQYF.

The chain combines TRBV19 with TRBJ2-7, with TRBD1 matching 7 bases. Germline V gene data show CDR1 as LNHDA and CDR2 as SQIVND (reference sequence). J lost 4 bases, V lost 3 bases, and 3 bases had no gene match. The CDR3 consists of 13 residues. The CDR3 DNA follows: TGTGCCAGTAGTATGGCAGGGGGATACGAGCAGTACTTC. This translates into CASSMAGGYEQYF.

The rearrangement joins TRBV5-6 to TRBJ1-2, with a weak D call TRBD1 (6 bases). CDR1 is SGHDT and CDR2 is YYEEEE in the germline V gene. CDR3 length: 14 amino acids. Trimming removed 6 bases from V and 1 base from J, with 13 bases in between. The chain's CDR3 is CASTKGGFNYGYTF. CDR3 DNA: TGTGCCAGCACCAAAGGGGGATTTAACTATGGCTACACCTTC.

The CDR3 reads CASSIVGARGYNEQFF. Written as DNA, the CDR3 is TGTGCCAGTAGTATAGTGGGGGCGAGGGGCTACAATGAGCAGTTCTTC. The chain uses TRBV19 and TRBJ2-1; the D gene is possibly TRBD1 (6 bases). V lost 1 base and J 3 bases, leaving 13 bases between the germline ends. Germline V gene data show CDR1 as LNHDA and CDR2 as SQIVND (reference sequence). This CDR3 is built from 16 residues.

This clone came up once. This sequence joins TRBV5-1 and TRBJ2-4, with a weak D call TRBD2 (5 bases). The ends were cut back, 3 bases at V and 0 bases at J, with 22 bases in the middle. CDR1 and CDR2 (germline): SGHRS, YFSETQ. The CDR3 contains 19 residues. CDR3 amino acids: CASSSAPKDSALAKNIQYF. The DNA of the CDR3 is TGCGCCAGCAGCTCCGCACCAAAGGACTCTGCCCTAGCCAAAAACATTCAGTACTTC.

The CDR3 nucleotides read TGTGCCAGCAGCTTGTCGGGCAGGGGGAACTATGGCTACACCTTC. As protein: CASSLSGRGNYGYTF. J is TRBJ1-2 and V is TRBV5-5; 7 bases line up with TRBD1. J gave up 2 bases and V 1 base, and 5 bases lay outside the gene matches. Germline V lookup: CDR1 SGHKS, CDR2 YYEKEE (reference sequence). The CDR3 is 15 residues long. The whole variable domain, remainder taken from reference TRBV5-5 and TRBJ1-2, is DAGVTQSPTHLIKTRGQQVTLRCSPISGHKSVSWYQQVLGQGPQFIFQYYEKEERGRGNFPDRFSARQFPNYSSELNVNALLLGDSALYLCASSLSGRGNYGYTFGSGTRLTVV.

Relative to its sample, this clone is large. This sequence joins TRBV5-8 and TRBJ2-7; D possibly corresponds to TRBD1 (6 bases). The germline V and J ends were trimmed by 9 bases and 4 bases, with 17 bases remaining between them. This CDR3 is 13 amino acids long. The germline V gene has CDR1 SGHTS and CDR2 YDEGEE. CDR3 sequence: CATEDRLSYEQYF. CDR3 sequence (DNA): TGTGCCACCGAAGACAGGCTTTCATACGAGCAGTACTTC.

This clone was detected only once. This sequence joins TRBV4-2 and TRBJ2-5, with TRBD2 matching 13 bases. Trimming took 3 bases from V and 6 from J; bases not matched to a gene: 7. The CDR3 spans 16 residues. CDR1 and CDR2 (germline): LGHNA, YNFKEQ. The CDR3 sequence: CASSHQLAGGPKTQYF. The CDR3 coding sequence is TGTGCCAGCAGCCATCAACTAGCGGGAGGGCCAAAGACCCAGTACTTC.

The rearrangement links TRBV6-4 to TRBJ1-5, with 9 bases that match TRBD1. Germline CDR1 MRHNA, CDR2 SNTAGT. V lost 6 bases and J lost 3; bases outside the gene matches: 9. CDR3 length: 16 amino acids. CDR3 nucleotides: TGTGCCAGCAGACAACCGGGACAGGGTTCCAATCAGCCCCAGCATTTT. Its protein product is CASRQPGQGSNQPQHF.

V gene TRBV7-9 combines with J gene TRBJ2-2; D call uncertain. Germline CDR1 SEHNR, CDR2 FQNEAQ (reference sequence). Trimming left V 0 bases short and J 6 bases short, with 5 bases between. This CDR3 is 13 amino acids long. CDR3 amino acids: CASSLAGAGELFF. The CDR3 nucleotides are TGTGCCAGCAGCTTAGCGGGCGCCGGGGAGCTGTTTTTT. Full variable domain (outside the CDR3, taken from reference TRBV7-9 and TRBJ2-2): DTGVSQNPRHKITKRGQNVTFRCDPISEHNRLYWYRQTLGQGPEFLTYFQNEAQLEKSRLLSDRFSAERPKGSFSTLEIQRTEQGDSAMYLCASSLAGAGELFFGEGSRLTVL.

CDR3 protein: CASSPPENNQPQHF. The CDR3, as DNA: TGTGCCAGCTCACCTCCAGAGAACAATCAGCCCCAGCATTTT. The chain is built from TRBV18 and TRBJ1-5; D is unclear. CDR3 size: 14 residues. CDR1 and CDR2 from the germline V gene are KGHSH and LQKENI. V lost 3 bases to trimming and J lost 3 bases, with 9 bases between them.

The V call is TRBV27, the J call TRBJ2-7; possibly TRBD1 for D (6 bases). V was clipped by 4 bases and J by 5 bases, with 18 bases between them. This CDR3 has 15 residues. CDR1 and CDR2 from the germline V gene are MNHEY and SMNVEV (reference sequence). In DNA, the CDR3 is TGTGCCAGCAGTTCAGGGACATCTGGGGCCAACGAGCAGTACTTC. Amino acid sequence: CASSSGTSGANEQYF.

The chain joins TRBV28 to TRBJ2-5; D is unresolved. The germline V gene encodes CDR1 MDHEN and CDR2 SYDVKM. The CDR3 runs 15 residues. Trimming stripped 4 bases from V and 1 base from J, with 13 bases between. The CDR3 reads CASSSRQSSQETQYF. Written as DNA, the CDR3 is TGTGCCAGCAGTTCCCGACAATCTAGCCAAGAGACCCAGTACTTC.

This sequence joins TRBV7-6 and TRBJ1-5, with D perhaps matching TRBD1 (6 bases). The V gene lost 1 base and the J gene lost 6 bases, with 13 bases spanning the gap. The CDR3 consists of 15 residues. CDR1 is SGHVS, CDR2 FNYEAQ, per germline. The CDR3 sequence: CASSLGSGVGQPQHF. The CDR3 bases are TGTGCCAGCAGCTTAGGTTCAGGGGTCGGTCAGCCCCAGCATTTT.

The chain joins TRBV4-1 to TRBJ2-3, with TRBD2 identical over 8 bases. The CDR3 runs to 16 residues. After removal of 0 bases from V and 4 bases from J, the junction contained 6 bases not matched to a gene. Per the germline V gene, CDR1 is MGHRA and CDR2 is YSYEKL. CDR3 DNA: TGCGCCAGCAGCCAAGACCCGGGACTAGTGTCAGATACGCAGTATTTT. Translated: CASSQDPGLVSDTQYF.